What follows is one T cell receptor beta chain and its context. Its antigen specificity is not known. There are no base qualities to consult, and no much larger clone falls within one base. This record belongs to a study of T cell responses to AZD1222 COVID-19 vaccine (dated by TCRdb to the early 2020s). Describing the broader study: AZD1222 recipients whose second dose came at about 4 weeks and those whose second dose came at about 12 weeks were combined into one group, since spike-specific TCR depth and breadth did not differ between the two schedules. Trial participants were enrolled by age into subgroups of 18-55, 56-69 and 70-plus years, and around 150, 28 and 57 TCR-sequenced participants, respectively, were included in these subgroups. A total of just over 230 trial participants underwent TCR sequencing, of whom roughly 210 had received two doses of AZD1222 and 26 had received two doses of the MenACWY control vaccine. Here is what the overall study found, with its caveats: The vaccine-associated CD4 TCRs covered the entire spike protein, and the dominant responses fell in regions 160-218 and 743-854. After two AZD1222 doses, spike-specific TCR breadth and depth were significantly higher than at day 0 and than in MenACWY recipients. Participants were mostly white British and included more females than males, and it was suggested by the authors that clonal diversity may have been underestimated. No day 14 peak-response samples were available, so repertoires were characterized only after the peak T cell response. Conclusions about previously exposed vaccinees are limited because only a handful of AZD1222 recipients were SARS-CoV-2 seropositive at baseline. The 56-69-year group was small, and its depth increase did not reach significance, likely because of low power. Nearly half of unique spike-specific TCRs reportedly recognized epitopes outside regions mutated in the B.1.351 and B.1.1.7 variants.

Between the V and J ends, shortened by 0 bases and 6 bases respectively, the junction contains 18 bases. Its CDR3 holds 16 amino acids, cysteine through phenylalanine. The entry retains the CDR3 DNA only, 48 bases that are in frame from base 1. CDR1 and CDR2 are read off the germline V gene (reference sequence) as MNHEY and SMNVEV. The CDR3 regions of human TCRbeta chains were analyzed by immunosequencing. Regarding the original processing steps: Repertoire TCRs were checked for matches against a reference library of SARS-CoV-2-specific TCRs that had been generated using the MIRA antigen-specificity platform. Breadth meant the fraction of unique TCRs that were SARS-CoV-2-associated, whereas depth meant the fraction of total T cells that were SARS-CoV-2-associated. Each spike-specific TCR was assigned to its reactive spike region and to a CD4 or CD8 class using the MIRA data. Log10-transformed breadth and depth values were compared by one-way ANOVA with Sidak's multiple comparisons tests. As stored in TCRdb, this immuneACCESS dataset retains in-frame rearrangements with V and J assigned. A fraction of the clones does not appear; measured against another copy, unresolved V genes explain less than half of the discrepancy, and the remainder lacks a known reason. The V and J calls and clone size were taken over from that table, and D and trimming were inferred from the DNA. The sample records about 130,000 clones, more than 70% of which are singletons. Less than 2% of the sample lies in the top ten.

This specimen's time point label, per the study, means: baseline before first vaccination. The vaccinee samples were drawn from two UK trials, COV001 and COV002, one of which was a single-blind randomized controlled phase 2/3 trial testing AZD1222 (ChAdOx1 nCoV-19) in healthy adults. For TCRbeta chain sequencing, PBMC samples from trial participants were taken at day 0 and at day 28 after the second dose. The receptor's source is an adult in good health. The V and J genes are TRBV27 and TRBJ2-7, with TRBD1 perhaps the D gene, on 6 matching bases. The sample consisted of peripheral blood, taken on day 0 of AZD1222 vaccination. For the CDR3, the sequence is CASSLSSAPGRGEQYF. DNA sequence: TGTGCCAGCAGTTTATCGTCAGCTCCGGGCAGGGGCGAGCAGTACTTC.